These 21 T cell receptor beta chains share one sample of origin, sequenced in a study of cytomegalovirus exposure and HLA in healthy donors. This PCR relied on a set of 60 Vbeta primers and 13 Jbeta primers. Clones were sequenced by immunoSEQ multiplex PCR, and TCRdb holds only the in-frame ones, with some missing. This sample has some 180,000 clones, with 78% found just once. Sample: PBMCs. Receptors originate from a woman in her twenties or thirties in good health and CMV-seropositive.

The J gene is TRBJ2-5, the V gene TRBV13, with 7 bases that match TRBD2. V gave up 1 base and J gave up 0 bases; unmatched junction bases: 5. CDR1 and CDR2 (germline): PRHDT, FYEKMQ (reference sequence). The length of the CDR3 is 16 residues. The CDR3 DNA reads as TGTGCCAGCAGCTTAGTCGGGACTAAGTACCAAGAGACCCAGTACTTC. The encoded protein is CASSLVGTKYQETQYF. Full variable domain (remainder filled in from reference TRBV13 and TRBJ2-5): AAGVIQSPRHLIKEKRETATLKCYPIPRHDTVYWYQQGPGQDPQFLISFYEKMQSDKGSIPDRFSAQQFSDYHSELNMSSLELGDSALYFCASSLVGTKYQETQYFGPGTRLLVL.

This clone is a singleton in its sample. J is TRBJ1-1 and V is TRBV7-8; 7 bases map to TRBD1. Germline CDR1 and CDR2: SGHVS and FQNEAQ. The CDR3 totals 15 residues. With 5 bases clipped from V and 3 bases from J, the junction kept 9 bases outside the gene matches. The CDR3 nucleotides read TGTGCCAGCAGCCCCCGACAGGGTGGGGACACTGAAGCTTTCTTT. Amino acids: CASSPRQGGDTEAFF.

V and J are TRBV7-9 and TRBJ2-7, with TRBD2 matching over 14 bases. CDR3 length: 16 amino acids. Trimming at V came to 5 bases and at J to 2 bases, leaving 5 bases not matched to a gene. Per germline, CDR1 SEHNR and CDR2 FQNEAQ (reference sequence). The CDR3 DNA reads TGTGCCAGCAGCGCTCCGACTAGCGGGGGGGCCTACGAGCAGTACTTC. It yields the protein CASSAPTSGGAYEQYF.

DNA of the CDR3: TGTGCCAGCAGCTTAGGTATCCCCCCAGATACGCAGTATTTT. It is translated as CASSLGIPPDTQYF. V gene TRBV13 combines with J gene TRBJ2-3; D gene unclear. CDR1 and CDR2 from the germline V gene are PRHDT and FYEKMQ (reference sequence). The ends were cut back, 0 bases at V and 4 bases at J, with 8 bases in the middle. The CDR3 spans 14 residues.

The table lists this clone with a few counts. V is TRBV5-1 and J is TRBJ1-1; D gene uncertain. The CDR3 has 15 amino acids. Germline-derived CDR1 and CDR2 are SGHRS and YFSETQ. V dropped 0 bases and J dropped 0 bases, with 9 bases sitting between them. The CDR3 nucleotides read TGCGCCAGCAGCTTGGAAAGCTTCATGAACACTGAAGCTTTCTTT. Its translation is CASSLESFMNTEAFF.

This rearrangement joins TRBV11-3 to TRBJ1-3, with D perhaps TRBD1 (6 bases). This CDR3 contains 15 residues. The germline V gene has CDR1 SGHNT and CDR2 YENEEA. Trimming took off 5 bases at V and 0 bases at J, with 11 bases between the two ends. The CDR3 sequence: CASSAGQSSGNTIYF. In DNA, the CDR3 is TGTGCCAGCAGCGCTGGACAGTCCTCTGGAAACACCATATATTTT. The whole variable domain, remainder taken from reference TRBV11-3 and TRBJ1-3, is EAGVVQSPRYKIIEKKQPVAFWCNPISGHNTLYWYLQNLGQGPELLIRYENEEAVDDSQLPKDRFSAERLKGVDSTLKIQPAELGDSAVYLCASSAGQSSGNTIYFGEGSWLTVV.

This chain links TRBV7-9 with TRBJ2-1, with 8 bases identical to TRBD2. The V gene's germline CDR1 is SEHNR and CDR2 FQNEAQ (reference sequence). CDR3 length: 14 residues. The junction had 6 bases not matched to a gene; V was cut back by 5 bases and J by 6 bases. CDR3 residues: CASSGKGLVNEQFF. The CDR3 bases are TGTGCCAGCAGCGGCAAGGGACTAGTCAATGAGCAGTTCTTC.

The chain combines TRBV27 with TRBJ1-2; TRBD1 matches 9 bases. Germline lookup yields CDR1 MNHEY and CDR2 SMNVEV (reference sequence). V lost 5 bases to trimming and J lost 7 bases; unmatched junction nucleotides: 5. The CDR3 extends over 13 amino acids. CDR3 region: CASSPTGGAGYTF. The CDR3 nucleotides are TGTGCCAGCAGTCCCACAGGGGGCGCTGGCTACACCTTC.

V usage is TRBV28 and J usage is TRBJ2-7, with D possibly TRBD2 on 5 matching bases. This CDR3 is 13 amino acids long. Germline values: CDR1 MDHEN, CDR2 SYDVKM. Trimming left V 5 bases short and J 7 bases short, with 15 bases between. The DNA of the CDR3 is TGTGCCAGCAGTAACCCATTCACGGGGGAGCAGTACTTC. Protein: CASSNPFTGEQYF. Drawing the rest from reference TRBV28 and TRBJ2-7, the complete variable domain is DVKVTQSSRYLVKRTGEKVFLECVQDMDHENMFWYRQDPGLGLRLIYFSYDVKMKEKGDIPEGYSVSREKKERFSLILESASTNQTSMYLCASSNPFTGEQYFGPGTRLTVT.

CDR3: CASSFPDRHQYF. In nucleotides, the CDR3 is TGTGCCAGCAGTTTTCCAGACAGGCACCAGTACTTC. The rearrangement uses TRBV28 and TRBJ2-7; possibly TRBD1 for D (6 bases). CDR3 size: 12 residues. In germline, CDR1 is MDHEN, CDR2 SYDVKM. Trimming shortened V by 3 bases and J by 10 bases, and 13 bases separated the two germline ends.

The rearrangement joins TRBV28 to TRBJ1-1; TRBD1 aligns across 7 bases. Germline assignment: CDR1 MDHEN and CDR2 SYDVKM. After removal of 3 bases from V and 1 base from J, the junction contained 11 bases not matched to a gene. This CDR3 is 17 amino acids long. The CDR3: CASSFTGAEGGNTEAFF. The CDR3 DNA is TGTGCCAGCAGTTTCACAGGGGCCGAAGGCGGGAACACTGAAGCTTTCTTT. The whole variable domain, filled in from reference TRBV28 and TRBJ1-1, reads DVKVTQSSRYLVKRTGEKVFLECVQDMDHENMFWYRQDPGLGLRLIYFSYDVKMKEKGDIPEGYSVSREKKERFSLILESASTNQTSMYLCASSFTGAEGGNTEAFFGQGTRLTVV.

The DNA of the CDR3 is TGTGCCAGCAGCCACCACGGACTAGTGAACACCGGGGAGCTGTTTTTT. This codes for CASSHHGLVNTGELFF. The J gene is TRBJ2-2, the V gene TRBV7-3; 7 positions agree with TRBD2. The trim removed 5 bases at V and 1 base at J, leaving 7 bases unmatched. The CDR3 consists of 16 residues. CDR1 is SGHTA and CDR2 is FQGTGA in the germline V gene.

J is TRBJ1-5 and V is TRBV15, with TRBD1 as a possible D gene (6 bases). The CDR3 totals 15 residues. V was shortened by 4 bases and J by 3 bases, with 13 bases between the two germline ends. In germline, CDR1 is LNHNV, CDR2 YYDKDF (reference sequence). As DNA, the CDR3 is TGTGCCACCAGCAACAGGGCCACCAACAATCAGCCCCAGCATTTT. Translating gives CATSNRATNNQPQHF.

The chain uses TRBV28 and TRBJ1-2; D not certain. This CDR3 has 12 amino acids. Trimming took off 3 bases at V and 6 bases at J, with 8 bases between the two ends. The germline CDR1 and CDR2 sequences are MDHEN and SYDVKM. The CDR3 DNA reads TGTGCCAGCAGTTTTGAGCCCCATGGCTACACCTTC. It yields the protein CASSFEPHGYTF.

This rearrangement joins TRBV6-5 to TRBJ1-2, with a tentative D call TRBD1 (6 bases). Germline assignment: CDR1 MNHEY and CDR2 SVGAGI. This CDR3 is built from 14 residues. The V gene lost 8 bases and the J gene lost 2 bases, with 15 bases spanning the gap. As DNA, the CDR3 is TGTGCCAGCGGGAGGGGGGGGCAAAACTATGGCTACACCTTC. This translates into CASGRGGQNYGYTF.

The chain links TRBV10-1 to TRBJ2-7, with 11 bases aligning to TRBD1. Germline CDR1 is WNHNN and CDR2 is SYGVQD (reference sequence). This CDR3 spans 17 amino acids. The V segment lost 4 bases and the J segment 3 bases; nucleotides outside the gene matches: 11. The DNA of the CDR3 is TGCGCCAGCAGTGCGATCTCAAGGGACAGGGGGGGCTACGAGCAGTACTTC. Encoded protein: CASSAISRDRGGYEQYF.

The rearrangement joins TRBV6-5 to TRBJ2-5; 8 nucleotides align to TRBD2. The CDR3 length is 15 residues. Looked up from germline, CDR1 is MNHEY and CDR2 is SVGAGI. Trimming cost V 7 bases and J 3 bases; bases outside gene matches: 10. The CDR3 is CASTSGGGPEETQYF. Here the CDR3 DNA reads TGTGCCAGCACCTCCGGGGGGGGGCCGGAAGAGACCCAGTACTTC.

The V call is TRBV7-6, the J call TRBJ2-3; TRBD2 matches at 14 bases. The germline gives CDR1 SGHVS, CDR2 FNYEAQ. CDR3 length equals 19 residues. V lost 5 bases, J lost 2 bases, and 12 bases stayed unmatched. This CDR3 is CASSRTSGRTTLNTDTQYF. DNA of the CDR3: TGTGCCAGCAGCCGGACTAGCGGGAGGACGACCCTAAACACAGATACGCAGTATTTT.

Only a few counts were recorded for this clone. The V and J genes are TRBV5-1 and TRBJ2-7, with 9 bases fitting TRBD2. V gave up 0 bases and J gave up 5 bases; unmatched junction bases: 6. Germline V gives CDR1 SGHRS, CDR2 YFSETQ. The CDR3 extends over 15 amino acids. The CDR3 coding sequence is TGCGCCAGCAGCTTGGCCGGGACTAGCCTACACGAGCAGTACTTC. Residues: CASSLAGTSLHEQYF.

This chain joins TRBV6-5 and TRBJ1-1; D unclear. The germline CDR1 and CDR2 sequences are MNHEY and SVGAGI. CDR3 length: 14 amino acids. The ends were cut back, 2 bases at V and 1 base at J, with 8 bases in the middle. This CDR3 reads CASSYVGRNTEAFF. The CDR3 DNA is TGTGCCAGCAGTTACGTAGGGAGGAACACTGAAGCTTTCTTT.

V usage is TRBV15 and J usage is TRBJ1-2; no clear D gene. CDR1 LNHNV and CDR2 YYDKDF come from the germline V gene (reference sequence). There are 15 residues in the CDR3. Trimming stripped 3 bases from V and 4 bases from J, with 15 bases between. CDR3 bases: TGTGCCACCAGCAGGAGCCTGCCCCCAATCTATGGCTACACCTTC. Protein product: CATSRSLPPIYGYTF. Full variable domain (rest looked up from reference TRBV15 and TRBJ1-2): DAMVIQNPRYQVTQFGKPVTLSCSQTLNHNVMYWYQQKSSQAPKLLFHYYDKDFNNEADTPDNFQSRRPNTSFCFLDIRSPGLGDTAMYLCATSRSLPPIYGYTFGSGTRLTVV.